This entry describes one T cell receptor beta chain. This sample is part of a study of blood T cell repertoires in COVID-19. The overall study: COVID-19 samples, acute and convalescent, were from the United States, Italy and Spain.

Deletions cut 0 bases from V and 5 bases from J, with 14 bases between. Germline V gene lookup returns CDR1 SEHNR and CDR2 FQNEAQ (reference sequence). The length of the CDR3 is 15 residues. The data were produced by immunoSEQ multiplex PCR, yet TCRdb's version contains in-frame clones alone and is incomplete. The table records about 100,000 clones, 91% of them present only once. The sample taken for sequencing was peripheral blood. The chain couples TRBV7-9 to TRBJ2-7; D call uncertain. The sequence derives from a human donor with active COVID-19. The donor label of this sample is uncertain. Here the CDR3 reads CASSLALGPDHEQYF. CDR3 in DNA: TGTGCCAGCAGCTTAGCCTTGGGCCCTGACCACGAGCAGTACTTC.